The next 3 T cell receptor beta chains were all read from a single sample in a study of blood T cell repertoires in COVID-19. Repertoires were generated with immunoSEQ multiplex PCR, while TCRdb's copy carries only in-frame clones and drops some. The sample shows approximately 150,000 clones, 70% to 90% of them seen only once. The sequenced sample consisted of peripheral blood. The origin of the receptors is a woman of 80 years or more with COVID-19, enrolled during active disease.

The chain links TRBV18 to TRBJ2-1; D possibly corresponds to TRBD1 (5 bases). Trimming stripped 2 bases from V and 10 bases from J, with 9 bases between. Germline loops: CDR1 KGHSH, CDR2 LQKENI. The CDR3 loop spans 12 amino acids. This CDR3 is CASSPDDREQFF. Here the CDR3 DNA reads TGTGCCAGCTCACCAGACGACAGAGAGCAGTTCTTC.

The chain employs TRBV5-1 and TRBJ2-7, with D possibly TRBD1 on 6 matching bases. The V end lost 2 bases, the J end lost 1 base, and 10 bases lay between the germline ends. The CDR3 contains 14 residues. CDR1 and CDR2 (germline): SGHRS, YFSETQ. The CDR3 here is CASSFIDRSYEQYF. The DNA of the CDR3 is TGCGCCAGCAGCTTTATTGACAGGTCCTACGAGCAGTACTTC.

The chain links TRBV27 to TRBJ1-2; TRBD1 is a possible D gene (6 bases). Trimming took 8 bases from V and 2 from J, leaving 9 bases between them. The CDR3 covers 12 residues. Germline-derived CDR1 and CDR2 are MNHEY and SMNVEV (reference sequence). The CDR3 sequence is CASGTGNYGYTF. In DNA form, the CDR3 reads TGTGCCAGCGGTACAGGGAACTATGGCTACACCTTC.